This is a list of T cell receptor beta chains from one sample in a study of CD8 T cells in ankylosing spondylitis. MiXCR was run by TCRdb on the 5' RACE reads, yielding one entry per CDR3 protein. The table has 130,000 or so distinct CDR3 sequences, roughly 15% seen once. Specimen: blood, either unsorted or a sorted T cell fraction (not recorded which). Receptors originate from a male donor with ankylosing spondylitis. Each CDR3 is given with its conserved first and last residue. D genes are given only for firm matches. The size of a clone is reported for some rows only, either as once, few or many, or as a class for expanded clones.

v_gene	j_gene	abundance	d_gene	CDR3aa	CDR3nt
TRBV29-1	TRBJ2-5	many	TRBD2	CSVSGLAGWETQYF	TGCAGCGTCTCCGGACTAGCGGGCTGGGAGACCCAGTACTTC
TRBV21-1	TRBJ2-5	few	.	CASSTQGQETQYF	TGTGCCAGCAGCACCCAGGGGCAAGAGACCCAGTACTTC
TRBV7-8	TRBJ2-1	few	TRBD1	CASGRTGSGNEQFF	TGTGCCAGCGGGAGGACAGGGTCGGGCAATGAGCAGTTCTTC
TRBV27	TRBJ2-7	few	TRBD2	CASSISGNYEQYF	TGTGCCAGCAGCATTAGCGGGAACTACGAGCAGTACTTC
TRBV5-1	TRBJ2-7	few	.	CASSDNYEQYF	TGCGCCAGCAGCGATAACTACGAGCAGTACTTC
TRBV18	TRBJ2-1	few	.	CASSPPSGAQFF	TGTGCCAGCTCACCACCGTCGGGTGCCCAGTTCTTC
TRBV20-1	TRBJ2-1	.	.	CSARDGNEQFF	TGCAGTGCTAGAGACGGGAATGAGCAGTTCTTC
TRBV24-1	TRBJ2-2	few	.	CATSVRTGELFF	TGTGCCACCAGTGTACGGACCGGGGAGCTGTTTTTT
TRBV29-1	TRBJ2-7	few	TRBD1	CSVESTGGGYEQYF	TGCAGCGTTGAGTCGACAGGGGGCGGCTACGAGCAGTACTTC
TRBV28	TRBJ1-1	many	.	CASSPTEALNTEAFF	TGTGCCAGCAGTCCAACCGAGGCGTTGAACACTGAAGCTTTCTTT
TRBV29-1	TRBJ2-5	many	.	CSAQNFLLETQYF	TGCAGCGCCCAGAACTTCCTTCTAGAGACCCAGTACTTC
TRBV7-2	TRBJ2-5	few	.	CASSLGRVRETQYF	TGTGCCAGCAGCTTAGGGAGGGTTCGGGAGACCCAGTACTTC
TRBV25-1	TRBJ1-5	many	TRBD1	CASSRTGGSNQPQHF	TGTGCCAGCAGTCGGACAGGGGGTAGCAATCAGCCCCAGCATTTT
TRBV4-1	TRBJ2-1	few	TRBD2	CASRLAGGPLHEQFF	TGCGCCAGCAGACTAGCGGGAGGGCCTTTACATGAGCAGTTCTTC
TRBV28	TRBJ2-7	.	TRBD1	CASSGGTGGWEQYF	TGTGCCAGCAGTGGTGGGACAGGGGGTTGGGAGCAGTACTTC
TRBV7-7	TRBJ1-3	.	.	CASSPATGLGNTIYF	TGTGCAAGCAGCCCCGCGACAGGCCTTGGAAACACCATATATTTT
TRBV11-1	TRBJ2-5	.	.	CASSLAQWSAGLGETQYF	TGTGCCAGCAGCTTAGCGCAATGGTCGGCAGGGCTAGGAGAGACCCAGTACTTC
TRBV5-1	TRBJ2-1	.	.	CASSAGNSQFF	TGCGCCAGCAGCGCCGGGAATTCCCAGTTCTTC
TRBV6-1	TRBJ1-1	few	TRBD1	CASSTLQGARDTEAFF	TGTGCCAGCAGTACCTTACAGGGGGCCCGGGACACTGAAGCTTTCTTT
TRBV27	TRBJ2-5	.	TRBD1	CASSFYRGPQETQYF	TGTGCCAGCAGTTTTTACAGGGGACCCCAAGAGACCCAGTACTTC
TRBV4-1	TRBJ2-7	few	TRBD2	CASSQGREGQYEQYF	TGCGCCAGCAGCCAAGGGCGGGAGGGCCAGTACGAGCAGTACTTC
TRBV29-1	TRBJ2-7	many	.	CSVRDNYEQYF	TGCAGCGTCCGGGACAACTACGAGCAGTACTTC
TRBV7-7	TRBJ2-1	.	TRBD2	CASSFGTSGPLNEQFF	TGTGCTAGCAGCTTTGGGACTAGCGGGCCTCTCAATGAGCAGTTCTTC
TRBV4-1	TRBJ2-1	.	TRBD2	CASSHAPGLGDNEQFF	TGCGCCAGCAGCCATGCCCCGGGACTAGGGGACAATGAGCAGTTCTTC
TRBV7-9	TRBJ2-7	.	TRBD2	CASSLGTSMYEQYF	TGTGCCAGCAGCTTAGGGACTAGTATGTACGAGCAGTACTTC
TRBV28	TRBJ2-5	few	.	CASRQTGLGEGTQYF	TGTGCCAGCAGACAAACCGGGCTAGGGGAAGGGACCCAGTACTTC
TRBV10-3	TRBJ2-4	few	.	CAISESTTLGNIQYF	TGTGCCATCAGTGAGTCGACAACCCTAGGAAACATTCAGTACTTC
TRBV21-1	TRBJ1-1	.	.	CASSNSGGGTEAFF	TGTGCCAGCAGCAATTCTGGGGGAGGCACTGAAGCTTTCTTT
TRBV14	TRBJ2-7	.	.	CASSQGIQDYEQYF	TGTGCCAGCAGCCAAGGTATCCAAGACTACGAGCAGTACTTC
TRBV4-2	TRBJ2-1	.	TRBD2	CASSQVLAAEQFF	TGTGCCAGCAGCCAAGTACTAGCGGCTGAGCAGTTCTTC
TRBV7-2	TRBJ2-1	.	.	CASSLGDYNEQFF	TGTGCCAGCAGCTTGGGCGATTACAATGAGCAGTTCTTC
TRBV7-9	TRBJ1-1	.	.	CASSLKGGEAFF	TGTGCCAGCAGCTTAAAGGGCGGTGAAGCTTTCTTT
TRBV20-1	TRBJ2-3	.	TRBD2	CSARASSGRNADTQYF	TGCAGTGCTAGAGCGAGCAGCGGGAGGAACGCGGATACGCAGTATTTT
TRBV12-3/TRBV12-4	TRBJ2-1	many	.	CASSLPGRSYNEQFF	TGTGCCAGCAGTTTACCAGGGAGGTCCTACAATGAGCAGTTCTTC
TRBV29-1	TRBJ2-5	many	.	CSADPDWEETQYF	TGCAGCGCCGATCCGGATTGGGAAGAGACCCAGTACTTC